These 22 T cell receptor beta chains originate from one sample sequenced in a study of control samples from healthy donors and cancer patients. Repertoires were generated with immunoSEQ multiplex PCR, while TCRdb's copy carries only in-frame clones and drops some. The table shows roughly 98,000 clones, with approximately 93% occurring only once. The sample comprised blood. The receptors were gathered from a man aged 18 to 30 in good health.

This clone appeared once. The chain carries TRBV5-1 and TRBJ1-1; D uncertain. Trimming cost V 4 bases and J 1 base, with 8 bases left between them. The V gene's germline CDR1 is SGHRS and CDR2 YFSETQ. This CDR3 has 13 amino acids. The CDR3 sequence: CASSHGQNTEAFF. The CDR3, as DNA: TGCGCCAGCAGCCACGGGCAGAACACTGAAGCTTTCTTT.

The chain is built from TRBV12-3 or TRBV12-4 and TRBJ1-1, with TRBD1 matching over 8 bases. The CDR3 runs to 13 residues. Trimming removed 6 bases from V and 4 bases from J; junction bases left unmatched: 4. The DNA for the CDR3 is TGTGCCAGCAGACCCGACAGGGGCACTGAAGCTTTCTTT. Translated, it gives CASRPDRGTEAFF.

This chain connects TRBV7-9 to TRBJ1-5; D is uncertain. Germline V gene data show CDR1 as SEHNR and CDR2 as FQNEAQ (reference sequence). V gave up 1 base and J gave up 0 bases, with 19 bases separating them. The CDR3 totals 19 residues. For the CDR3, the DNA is TGTGCCAGCAGCTTAGGAGTGGGCCCGACCAAATATAGCAATCAGCCCCAGCATTTT. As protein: CASSLGVGPTKYSNQPQHF.

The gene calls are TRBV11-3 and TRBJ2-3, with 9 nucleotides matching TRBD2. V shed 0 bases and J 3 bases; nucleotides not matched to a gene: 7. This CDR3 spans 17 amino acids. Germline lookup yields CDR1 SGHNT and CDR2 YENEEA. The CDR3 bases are TGTGCCAGCAGCTTAGATCATTTAGCGGGAGAAACAGATACGCAGTATTTT. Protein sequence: CASSLDHLAGETDTQYF. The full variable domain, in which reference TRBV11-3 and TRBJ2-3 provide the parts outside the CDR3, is EAGVVQSPRYKIIEKKQPVAFWCNPISGHNTLYWYLQNLGQGPELLIRYENEEAVDDSQLPKDRFSAERLKGVDSTLKIQPAELGDSAVYLCASSLDHLAGETDTQYFGPGTRLTVL.

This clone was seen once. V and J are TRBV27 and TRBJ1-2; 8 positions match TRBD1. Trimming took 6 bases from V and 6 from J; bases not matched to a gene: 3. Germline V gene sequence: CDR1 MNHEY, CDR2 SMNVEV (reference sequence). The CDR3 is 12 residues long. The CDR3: CASRQGVDGYTF. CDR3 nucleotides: TGTGCCAGCAGACAGGGGGTGGATGGCTACACCTTC.

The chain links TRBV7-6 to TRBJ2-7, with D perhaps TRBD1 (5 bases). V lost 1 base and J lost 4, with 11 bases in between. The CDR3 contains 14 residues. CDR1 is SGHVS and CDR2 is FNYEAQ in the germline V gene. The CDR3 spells CASSLEFKGYEQYF. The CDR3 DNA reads TGTGCCAGCAGCTTAGAGTTTAAGGGGTACGAGCAGTACTTC. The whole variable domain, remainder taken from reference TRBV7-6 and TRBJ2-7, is GAGVSQSPRYKVTKRGQDVALRCDPISGHVSLYWYRQALGQGPEFLTYFNYEAQQDKSGLPNDRFSAERPEGSISTLTIQRTEQRDSAMYRCASSLEFKGYEQYFGPGTRLTVT.

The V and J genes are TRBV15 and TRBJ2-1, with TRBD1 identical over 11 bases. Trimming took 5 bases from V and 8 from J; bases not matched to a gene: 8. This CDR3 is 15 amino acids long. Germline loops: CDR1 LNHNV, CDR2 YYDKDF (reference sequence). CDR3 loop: CATSVRDRGADEQFF. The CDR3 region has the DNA TGTGCCACCAGCGTCCGGGACAGGGGGGCCGATGAGCAGTTCTTC.

CDR3 sequence reads: CASRPRTGLNYGYTF. CDR3 DNA: TGTGCCAGCAGACCCCGGACAGGGTTGAACTATGGCTACACCTTC. This chain joins TRBV7-8 and TRBJ1-2; TRBD1 agrees at 8 bases. The CDR3 contains 15 residues. Germline values: CDR1 SGHVS, CDR2 FQNEAQ. V was pared by 6 bases and J by 2 bases, with 8 bases of the junction left unmatched.

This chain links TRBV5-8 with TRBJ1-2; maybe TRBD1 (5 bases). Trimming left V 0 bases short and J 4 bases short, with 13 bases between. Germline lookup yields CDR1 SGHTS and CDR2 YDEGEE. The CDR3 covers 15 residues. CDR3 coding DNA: TGTGCCAGCAGCTTGGGCAGGGCATCAGGCTATGGCTACACCTTC. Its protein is CASSLGRASGYGYTF.

The CDR3 sequence: CASSLNVLTF. The CDR3 coding sequence is TGTGCCAGCAGCCTCAACGTCCTGACTTTC. This chain links TRBV7-2 with TRBJ2-6; D unclear. V lost 5 bases and J 9 bases, leaving 2 bases between the germline ends. The CDR3 has 10 residues. Germline CDR1 SGHTA, CDR2 FQGNSA.

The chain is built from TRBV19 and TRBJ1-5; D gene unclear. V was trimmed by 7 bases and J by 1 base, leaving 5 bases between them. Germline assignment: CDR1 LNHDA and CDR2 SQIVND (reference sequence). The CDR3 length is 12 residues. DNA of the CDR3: TGTGCCAGTACCGACAGCAATCAGCCCCAGCATTTT. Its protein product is CASTDSNQPQHF.

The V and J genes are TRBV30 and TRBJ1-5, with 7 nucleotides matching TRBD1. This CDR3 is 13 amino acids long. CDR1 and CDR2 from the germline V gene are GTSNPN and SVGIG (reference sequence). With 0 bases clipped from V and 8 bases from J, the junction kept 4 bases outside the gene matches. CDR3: CAWSVGGGEPQHF. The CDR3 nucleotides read TGTGCCTGGAGTGTTGGAGGGGGCGAGCCCCAGCATTTT.

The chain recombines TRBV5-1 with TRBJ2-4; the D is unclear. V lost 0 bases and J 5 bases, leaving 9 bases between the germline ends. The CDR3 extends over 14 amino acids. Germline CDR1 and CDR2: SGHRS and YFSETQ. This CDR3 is CASSLGSFQNIQYF. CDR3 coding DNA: TGCGCCAGCAGCTTGGGGTCCTTCCAAAACATTCAGTACTTC.

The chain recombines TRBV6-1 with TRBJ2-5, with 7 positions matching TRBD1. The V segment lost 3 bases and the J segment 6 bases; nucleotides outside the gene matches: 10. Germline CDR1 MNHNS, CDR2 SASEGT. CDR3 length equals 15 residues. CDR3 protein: CASSDLWNRGKTQYF. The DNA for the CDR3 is TGTGCCAGCAGTGATCTCTGGAACAGGGGAAAGACCCAGTACTTC.

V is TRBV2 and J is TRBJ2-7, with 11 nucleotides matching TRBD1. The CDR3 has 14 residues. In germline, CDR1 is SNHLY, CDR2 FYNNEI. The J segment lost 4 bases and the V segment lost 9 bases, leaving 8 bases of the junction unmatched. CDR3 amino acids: CASNAGTGGYEQYF. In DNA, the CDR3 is TGTGCCAGTAATGCAGGGACAGGGGGATACGAGCAGTACTTC. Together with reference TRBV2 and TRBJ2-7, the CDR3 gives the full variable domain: EPEVTQTPSHQVTQMGQEVILRCVPISNHLYFYWYRQILGQKVEFLVSFYNNEISEKSEIFDDQFSVERPDGSNFTLKIRSTKLEDSAMYFCASNAGTGGYEQYFGPGTRLTVT.

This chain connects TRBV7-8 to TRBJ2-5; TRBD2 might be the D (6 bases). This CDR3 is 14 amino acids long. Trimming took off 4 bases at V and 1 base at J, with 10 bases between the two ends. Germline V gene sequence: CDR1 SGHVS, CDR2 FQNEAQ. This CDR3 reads CASSSQRVQETQYF. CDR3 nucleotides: TGTGCCAGCAGCTCCCAGCGGGTCCAAGAGACCCAGTACTTC.

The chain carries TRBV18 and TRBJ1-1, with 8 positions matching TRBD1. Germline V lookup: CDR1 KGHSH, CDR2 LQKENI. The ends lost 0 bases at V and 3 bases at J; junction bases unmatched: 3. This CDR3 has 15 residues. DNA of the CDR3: TGTGCCAGCTCACCACCGACAGGGGCGTACACTGAAGCTTTCTTT. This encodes CASSPPTGAYTEAFF.

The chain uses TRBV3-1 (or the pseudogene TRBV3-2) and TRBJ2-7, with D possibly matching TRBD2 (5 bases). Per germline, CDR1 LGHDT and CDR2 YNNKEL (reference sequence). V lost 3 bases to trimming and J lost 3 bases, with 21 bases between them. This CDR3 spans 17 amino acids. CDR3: CASSHHGLEKADYEQYF. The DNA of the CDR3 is TGTGCCAGCAGCCACCACGGACTTGAGAAGGCTGACTACGAGCAGTACTTC.

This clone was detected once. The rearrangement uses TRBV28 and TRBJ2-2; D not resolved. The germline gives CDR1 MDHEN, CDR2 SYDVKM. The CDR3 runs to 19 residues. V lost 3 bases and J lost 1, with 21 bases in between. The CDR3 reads CASSFNLGGLPLNTGELFF. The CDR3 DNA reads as TGTGCCAGCAGTTTTAATCTCGGCGGATTACCCTTGAACACCGGGGAGCTGTTTTTT. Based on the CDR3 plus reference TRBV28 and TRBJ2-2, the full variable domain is DVKVTQSSRYLVKRTGEKVFLECVQDMDHENMFWYRQDPGLGLRLIYFSYDVKMKEKGDIPEGYSVSREKKERFSLILESASTNQTSMYLCASSFNLGGLPLNTGELFFGEGSRLTVL.

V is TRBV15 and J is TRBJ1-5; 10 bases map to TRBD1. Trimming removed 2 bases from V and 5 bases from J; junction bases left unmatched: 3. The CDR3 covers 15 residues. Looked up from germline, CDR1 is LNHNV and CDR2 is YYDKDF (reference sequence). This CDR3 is CATSRQDRGYQPQHF. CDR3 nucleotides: TGTGCCACCAGCAGACAGGACAGGGGGTATCAGCCCCAGCATTTT.

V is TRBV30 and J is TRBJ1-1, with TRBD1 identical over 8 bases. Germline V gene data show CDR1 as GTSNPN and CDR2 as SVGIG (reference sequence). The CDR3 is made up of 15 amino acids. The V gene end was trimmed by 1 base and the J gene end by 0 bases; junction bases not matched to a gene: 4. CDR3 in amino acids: CAWSEATGVNTEAFF. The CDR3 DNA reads TGTGCCTGGAGTGAGGCGACAGGGGTGAACACTGAAGCTTTCTTT.

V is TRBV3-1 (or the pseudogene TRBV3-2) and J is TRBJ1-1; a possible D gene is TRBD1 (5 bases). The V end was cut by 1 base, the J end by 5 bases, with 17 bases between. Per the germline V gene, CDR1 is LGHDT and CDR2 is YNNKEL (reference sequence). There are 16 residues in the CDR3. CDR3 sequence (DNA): TGTGCCAGCAGCCAAGCCTGGACATCTCCGGGGACTGAAGCTTTCTTT. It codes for CASSQAWTSPGTEAFF.